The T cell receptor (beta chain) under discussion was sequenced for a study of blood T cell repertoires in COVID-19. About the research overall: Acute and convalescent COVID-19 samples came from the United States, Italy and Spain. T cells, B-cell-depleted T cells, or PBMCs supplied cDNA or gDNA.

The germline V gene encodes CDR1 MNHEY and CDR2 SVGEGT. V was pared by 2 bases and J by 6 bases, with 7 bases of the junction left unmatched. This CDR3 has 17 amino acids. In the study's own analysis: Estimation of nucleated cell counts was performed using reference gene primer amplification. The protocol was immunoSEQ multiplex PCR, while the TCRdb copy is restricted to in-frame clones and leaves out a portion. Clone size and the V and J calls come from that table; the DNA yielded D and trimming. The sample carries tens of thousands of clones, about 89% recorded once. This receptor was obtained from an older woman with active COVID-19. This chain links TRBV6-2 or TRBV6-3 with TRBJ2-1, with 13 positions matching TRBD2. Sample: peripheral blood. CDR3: CASSYEWGTSGVNEQFF. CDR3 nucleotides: TGTGCCAGCAGTTACGAATGGGGGACTAGCGGGGTCAATGAGCAGTTCTTC.